This T cell receptor beta chain was sequenced in a study of early T cells in non-severe SARS-CoV-2 infection (dated by TCRdb to about 2021). For the study in its entirety: Because TCR sequencing relied on bulk RNA taken from unsorted whole blood, pairing of alpha and beta chains was not possible. The paper's findings and limits, for the study overall: VDJdb matching was skewed toward anti-spike CD8 responses and likely underestimated virus-specific expansions by missing private and CD4 specificities.

Library preparation was by 5' RACE. The sequencing machine was a NextSeq 500. To correct for sequencing error and PCR bias, the TCR library protocol tagged individual cDNA molecules with unique molecular identifiers. Both TCR alpha and beta chains were sequenced, and tight co-correlation was observed between alpha and beta sequence abundances in each sample. The authors' pipeline ran thus. V gene, J gene and CDR3 annotation of TCR sequences was performed with Decombinator V4. TCRs were defined as expanded if a significant change between any two time points was detected under a Poisson model with p below 0.0001. TCR abundances were normalised to the total number of TCRs sequenced per sample and were expressed as counts per million. TRAV1-2 paired with TRAJ12, TRAJ20 or TRAJ33 defined MAIT TCRs, while TRAV10 paired with TRAJ18 defined iNKT TCRs. VDJdb, accessed on 1 November 2021, was searched for TCRs annotated for CMV, EBV and SARS-CoV-2, and TCRs annotated for more than one antigen were excluded. Using fastp at Q25 and MiXCR, TCRdb reprocessed the public reads and kept productive beta chains. Each entry is one CDR3 protein sequence, shown with its most common DNA and genes. The V and J calls were not made by the authors but by TCRdb's processing. The sample table contains approximately 81,000 distinct CDR3 sequences; only one count was recorded for roughly 6% of them. Of the sample, about 7.8% is held by the ten largest clones.

V is cut back by 3 bases and J by 0 bases, with 7 bases in the junction unmatched. The cysteine opens and the phenylalanine closes a CDR3 of 17 amino acids. The CDR3 DNA has 51 bases and is translated from base 1. CDR1 and CDR2, looked up from the germline V gene, are MDHEN and SYDVKM. The study was a case-control design nested within a healthcare worker cohort in London, UK, with weekly nasopharyngeal swab PCR tests and blood sampling. Healthcare workers were enrolled in the week of the UK lockdown, from 23 to 31 March 2020, and were followed every week for up to 16 weeks. Of note for this clonotype: Its antigen is currently not known. Within one base of it there is no much larger clone, and no base qualities were kept.

The clonotype originates from an adult who was a healthcare worker with PCR-confirmed SARS-CoV-2 infection or an uninfected control (not recorded which). The chain joins TRBV28 to TRBJ2-4; TRBD1 lines up with 8 middle nucleotides. The material sequenced was whole blood. The nucleotide sequence reads as follows: TGTGCCAGCAGTTTGGGAGGACAGGGACTAGCCAAAAACATTCAGTACTTC. It translates as CASSLGGQGLAKNIQYF.